The 23 T cell receptor beta chains presented below share a single source sample, sequenced in a study of breast tumors, draining lymph nodes, adjacent tissues. Axillary draining lymph nodes of breast cancer patients supplied the node samples. TCRdb itself ran the multiplex PCR reads through MiXCR, one entry per CDR3 protein. The sample includes tens of thousands of distinct CDR3 sequences, over 25% of them seen just once. The sequencing input was axillary lymph node tissue. The origin of the receptors is a female donor with breast cancer. Some clones in this sample may be carry-over from other donors' samples.

This clonotype was observed many times. V gene TRBV6-2 or TRBV6-3 combines with J gene TRBJ2-3, with D possibly being TRBD1 (5 bases). Germline V gene data show CDR1 as MNHEY and CDR2 as SVGEGT. The CDR3 consists of 14 residues. Deletions cut 7 bases from V and 4 bases from J, with 15 bases between. DNA of the CDR3: TGTGCCAGCATCGAGTCAGGGATGGCAGATACGCAGTATTTT. Its protein is CASIESGMADTQYF.

In this sample, this clonotype turned up many times. The chain is built from TRBV2 and TRBJ2-7, with TRBD1 matching over 8 bases. V dropped 5 bases and J dropped 0; count of bases not matched to a gene: 3. CDR1 and CDR2 from the germline V gene are SNHLY and FYNNEI. The CDR3 extends over 14 amino acids. DNA for the CDR3: TGTGCCAGCAGTTATCAGGGGGCCTCCTACGAGCAGTACTTC. Its protein product is CASSYQGASYEQYF.

A note on this clonotype: With a much larger clone just one base away, this may be a read error. No conserved phenylalanine or tryptophan is present at the end of the CDR3, so a read error is the likely explanation. In DNA, the CDR3 is TGCAGTGCTAGGGGAGCAAGTACTACCTACAATGAGCAGTTCCTC. Residues: CSARGASTTYNEQFL. The V call is TRBV20-1, the J call TRBJ2-1; perhaps TRBD2 as D (5 bases). The germline V gene encodes CDR1 DFQATT and CDR2 SNEGSKA (reference sequence). V was cut by 3 bases and J by 2 bases, with 14 bases left in between. The CDR3 contains 15 residues.

To note about this clonotype: Just one base apart from a much larger clone, this may be a read error. Given the absence of the conserved phenylalanine or tryptophan at the CDR3 end, a read error is likely. The chain recombines TRBV12-5 with TRBJ2-5; D is unresolved. V was trimmed by 2 bases and J by 7 bases, leaving 5 bases between them. Germline V lookup: CDR1 LGHNT, CDR2 FRNRAP. The CDR3 loop spans 11 amino acids. DNA of the CDR3: TGTGCTAGTGGTTTGAAGGGGACCCAGTACCTC. Its protein product is CASGLKGTQYL.

This clonotype occurred many times. The J gene is TRBJ1-5, the V gene TRBV7-2; D not certain. The length of the CDR3 is 15 residues. Deletions cut 0 bases from V and 1 base from J, with 7 bases between. Germline V CDR1 and CDR2: SGHTA, FQGNSA. CDR3 nucleotides: TGTGCCAGCAGCTTAGCGATAGGGAGCAATCAGCCCCAGCATTTT. Its translation: CASSLAIGSNQPQHF.

V is TRBV7-9 and J is TRBJ1-2; D ambiguous. V was pared by 3 bases and J by 8 bases, with 13 bases between. In germline, CDR1 is SEHNR, CDR2 FQNEAQ (reference sequence). The CDR3 is made up of 13 amino acids. CDR3 coding DNA: TGTGCCAGCAGCTTCGGCGGGGTGGACGGCTACACCTTC. This gives the protein CASSFGGVDGYTF.

CDR3 sequence: CASSKNRGSYGYTF. DNA for the CDR3: TGTGCCAGCAGTAAGAACAGAGGAAGCTATGGCTACACCTTC. The J gene is TRBJ1-2, the V gene TRBV2; D is uncertain. Germline CDR1 SNHLY, CDR2 FYNNEI. The CDR3 length is 14 residues. V was clipped by 5 bases and J by 4 bases, with 14 bases between them.

This clonotype was observed at least ten times. A much larger clone is a single base away; this may be a read error. V is TRBV20-1 and J is TRBJ2-1; 12 bases are shared with TRBD2. This CDR3 comprises 14 residues. Germline-derived CDR1 and CDR2 are DFQATT and SNEGSKA (reference sequence). This CDR3 is CSARTSGAYTEQFF. In DNA, the CDR3 is TGCAGTGCCCGGACTAGCGGGGCCTACACTGAGCAGTTCTTC.

This clonotype was counted ten times or more. V is TRBV7-8 and J is TRBJ2-1; 7 bases fit TRBD2. CDR1 and CDR2 (germline): SGHVS, FQNEAQ. V trimming: 0 bases; J trimming: 7 bases; junction bases outside the gene matches: 12. The CDR3 consists of 17 residues. The CDR3 DNA follows: TGTGCCAGCAGCTTAGCGCCCGGGAGCGGGATAATAAATGAGCAGTTCTTC. The encoded protein is CASSLAPGSGIINEQFF.

The table lists this clonotype with many counts. The V call is TRBV13, the J call TRBJ1-5; D is uncertain. Germline V gene data show CDR1 as PRHDT and CDR2 as FYEKMQ (reference sequence). The CDR3 length is 12 residues. V lost 5 bases and J lost 7, with 9 bases in between. The CDR3 spells CASSPACQPQHF. The DNA of the CDR3 is TGTGCCAGCAGCCCAGCTTGCCAGCCCCAGCATTTT.

This clonotype was counted many times. At one of its ends the junction is not consistent with the germline gene, which may arise from a read error. The rearrangement joins TRBV7-2 to TRBJ2-4; D ambiguous. CDR1 is SGHTA and CDR2 is FQGNSA in the germline V gene. The CDR3 extends over 15 amino acids. Here the CDR3 DNA reads TGTGCCAGCAGCCCCGCGGTTAGAGCCGAAAACATTCAGTACTTC. Encoded protein: CASSPAVRAENIQYF.

The sample holds many counts of this clonotype. The V gene is TRBV4-1, the J gene TRBJ2-1, with no clear D. Germline V gene sequence: CDR1 MGHRA, CDR2 YSYEKL. The CDR3 totals 17 residues. Deletions cut 1 base from V and 0 bases from J, with 13 bases between. CDR3 sequence (DNA): TGCGCCAGCAGCCAAGTGGACCTTGGGTTCTCCTACAATGAGCAGTTCTTC. It encodes CASSQVDLGFSYNEQFF.

This clonotype was seen repeatedly, ten times or more. V gene TRBV18 combines with J gene TRBJ1-3; D remains unclear. Deletions cut 4 bases from V and 1 base from J, with 2 bases between. CDR1 is KGHSH and CDR2 is LQKENI in the germline V gene. This CDR3 has 12 residues. CDR3 sequence: CASSRSGNTIYF. CDR3 DNA sequence: TGTGCCAGCTCACGGTCTGGAAACACCATATATTTT. Using reference TRBV18 and TRBJ1-3 for the parts outside the CDR3, the full variable domain is NAGVMQNPRHLVRRRGQEARLRCSPMKGHSHVYWYRQLPEEGLKFMVYLQKENIIDESGMPKERFSAEFPKEGPSILRIQQVVRGDSAAYFCASSRSGNTIYFGEGSWLTVV.

This clonotype was recorded many times. J is TRBJ2-3 and V is TRBV6-2 or TRBV6-3; D is possibly TRBD2 (5 bases). This CDR3 spans 14 amino acids. CDR1 and CDR2 from the germline V gene are MNHEY and SVGEGT. V lost 3 bases and J lost 2, with 9 bases in between. The CDR3 DNA is TGTGCCAGCAGTTATCGTAGCGTCACAGATACGCAGTATTTT. This gives the protein CASSYRSVTDTQYF.

This clonotype was recorded at least ten times. This sequence joins TRBV5-5 and TRBJ2-7; tentative D call: TRBD1 (6 bases). V was trimmed by 1 base and J by 0 bases, leaving 8 bases between them. Germline values: CDR1 SGHKS, CDR2 YYEKEE (reference sequence). This CDR3 is 14 amino acids long. CDR3 region: CASSLTGSSYEQYF. The CDR3 DNA follows: TGTGCCAGCAGCTTGACAGGGAGCTCCTACGAGCAGTACTTC.

Points on this clonotype: The junction and the germline gene differ at one end; a read error may be behind it. V gene TRBV20-1 combines with J gene TRBJ2-3; 7 nucleotides line up with TRBD2. The germline CDR1 and CDR2 sequences are DFQATT and SNEGSKA (reference sequence). The CDR3 runs to 12 residues. Written as DNA, the CDR3 is TGCAGTGCTAGCGGGACTACAGGTACGCCGTATTTT. Protein product: CSASGTTGTPYF.

This clonotype appeared many times. J is TRBJ1-2 and V is TRBV4-1; 7 nucleotides align to TRBD1. V lost 1 base and J lost 8; bases outside the gene matches: 10. The germline CDR1 and CDR2 sequences are MGHRA and YSYEKL. The CDR3 is made up of 15 amino acids. CDR3: CASSQVSGGGFGYTF. The CDR3 region has the DNA TGCGCCAGCAGCCAAGTATCAGGGGGGGGCTTCGGCTACACCTTC.

This clonotype came up many times. The gene calls are TRBV20-1 and TRBJ2-3; perhaps TRBD2 as D (6 bases). This CDR3 spans 17 amino acids. Trimming took 6 bases from V and 0 from J, leaving 22 bases between them. Per the germline V gene, CDR1 is DFQATT and CDR2 is SNEGSKA (reference sequence). CDR3 sequence reads: CSAGGSGGPLSTDTQYF. The DNA for the CDR3 is TGCAGTGCCGGGGGTAGCGGAGGACCTCTTAGCACAGATACGCAGTATTTT.

This clonotype was counted many times. The gene calls are TRBV7-2 and TRBJ2-7, with D perhaps TRBD1 or TRBD2 (5 bases each). This CDR3 has 14 residues. Germline-derived CDR1 and CDR2 are SGHTA and FQGNSA. Trimming pared 6 bases from V and 0 bases from J, leaving 12 bases between. The CDR3 reads CASSEWGTSYEQYF. The CDR3 nucleotides read TGTGCCAGCAGTGAATGGGGGACCTCCTACGAGCAGTACTTC.

This clonotype was found many times. The J gene is TRBJ2-3, the V gene TRBV4-3; 9 nucleotides agree with TRBD2. The J segment lost 4 bases and the V segment lost 0 bases, leaving 5 bases of the junction unmatched. Germline CDR1 LGHNA, CDR2 YSLEER. The CDR3 consists of 16 residues. Here the CDR3 reads CASSQDGAGGADTQYF. CDR3 nucleotide sequence: TGCGCCAGCAGCCAAGATGGAGCGGGAGGCGCAGATACGCAGTATTTT.

At least ten counts were recorded for this clonotype. V gene TRBV20-1 combines with J gene TRBJ1-5; no reliable D call. Trimming shortened V by 0 bases and J by 4 bases, and 4 bases separated the two germline ends. Germline-derived CDR1 and CDR2 are DFQATT and SNEGSKA (reference sequence). The CDR3 totals 12 residues. This CDR3 reads CSARDVNQPQHF. The CDR3 coding sequence is TGCAGTGCTAGAGATGTGAATCAGCCCCAGCATTTT.

This clonotype has just one count. The V gene is TRBV7-9, the J gene TRBJ2-7, with TRBD2 identical over 11 bases. Per germline, CDR1 SEHNR and CDR2 FQNEAQ (reference sequence). The CDR3 totals 14 residues. After removal of 5 bases from V and 5 bases from J, the junction contained 5 bases not matched to a gene. CDR3 in DNA: TGTGCCAGCAGCGTACCGGGACTAGCGGACGAGCAGTACTTC. Its protein product is CASSVPGLADEQYF.

The V gene is TRBV5-1, the J gene TRBJ2-2, with D maybe TRBD1 (6 bases). Trimming took 4 bases from V and 7 from J, leaving 14 bases between them. The CDR3 is 14 amino acids. CDR1 is SGHRS, CDR2 YFSETQ, per germline. CDR3 sequence (DNA): TGCGCCAGCAGCCCGACCCCACAGGGCGGGGAGCTGTTTTTT. As protein: CASSPTPQGGELFF.